The TCR beta chain under discussion was sequenced for a study of blood T cell repertoires in COVID-19. Background on the study: The United States, Italy and Spain supplied acute and convalescent COVID-19 samples.

The authors' processing: It was from reference gene primer amplification that nucleated cell counts were estimated. The repertoire was sequenced with immunoSEQ multiplex PCR; TCRdb's copy has only in-frame clones and lacks some. D and trimming were read from the DNA, whereas the V and J calls and clone size are those reported in that table. Found here are 200,000 to 250,000 clones, around 90% of them singletons; the top ten hold around 16%. Clinical history reported by participants formed the basis on which cohorts were assigned. Material for sequencing was PBMCs or T cells enriched from blood (not recorded which). This sequence originates from a man aged 30 to 39 who had been exposed to COVID-19.

CDR3 nucleotide sequence: TGTGCCAGCAGCTCCGACATATACTCTGGAAACACCATATATTTT. Its protein is CASSSDIYSGNTIYF. This chain links TRBV3-1 (or the pseudogene TRBV3-2) with TRBJ1-3; D not certain. Between the trimmed V and J ends, which lost 5 bases and 0 bases, there was a span of 11 bases. The CDR3 consists of 15 residues. Germline V CDR1 and CDR2: LGHDT, YNNKEL (reference sequence).